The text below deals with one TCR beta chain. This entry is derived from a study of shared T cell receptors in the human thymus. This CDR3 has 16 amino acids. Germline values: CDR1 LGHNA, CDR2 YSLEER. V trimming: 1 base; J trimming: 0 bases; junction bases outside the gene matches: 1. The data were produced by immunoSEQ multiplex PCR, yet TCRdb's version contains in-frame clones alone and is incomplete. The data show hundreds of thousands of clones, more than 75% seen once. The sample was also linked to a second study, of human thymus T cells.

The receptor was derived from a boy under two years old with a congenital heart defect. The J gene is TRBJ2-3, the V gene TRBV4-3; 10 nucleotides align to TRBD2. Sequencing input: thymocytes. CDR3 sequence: CASSQGTSGSTDTQYF. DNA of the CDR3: TGCGCCAGCAGCCAAGGGACTAGCGGTAGCACAGATACGCAGTATTTT.